The entry that follows covers one T cell receptor beta chain sequence. Germline CDR1 is LNHDA and CDR2 is SQIVND (reference sequence). The CDR3 has 15 amino acids. With 8 bases removed from V and 0 bases from J, the gap between germline ends came to 14 bases. These data come from a study of T cell repertoires in cytomegalovirus infection. In TCRdb, the reads were re-called with MiXCR into one record per CDR3 protein. The sample has hundreds of thousands of distinct CDR3 sequences, over 7.5% seen once. The chain has TRBV19 and TRBJ1-3; no definite D call. This sequence was found in a human donor in good health (CMV status not recorded). Some clones in this sample may be carry-over from other donors' samples. The sequenced sample was PBMCs. The CDR3 DNA follows: TGTGCCAGTTTCGGTTTATCCTTCTCTGGAAACACCATATATTTT. Residues: CASFGLSFSGNTIYF.